Below are 32 T cell receptor beta chains sequenced from a single sample in a study of CD8 T cells in Susac syndrome. An amount of RNA that ranged from roughly 0.45 to 1 ug was reverse transcribed with random hexamers. A single record per CDR3 protein comes from TCRdb applying MiXCR to the immunoSEQ multiplex PCR reads. Here the sample spans about 150,000 distinct CDR3 sequences, roughly 96% being singletons. What was sequenced was CD8+ T cells from PBMCs. The source is a human donor with multiple sclerosis.

V usage is TRBV30 and J usage is TRBJ1-3; D remains unclear. CDR3 length: 16 amino acids. The V gene's germline CDR1 is GTSNPN and CDR2 SVGIG (reference sequence). The V end lost 0 bases, the J end lost 0 bases, and 12 bases lay between the germline ends. The CDR3 protein is CAWSVTRTLSGNTIYF. The CDR3 DNA is TGTGCCTGGAGTGTAACGCGAACGCTCTCTGGAAACACCATATATTTT.

The chain employs TRBV20-1 and TRBJ2-3; 9 bases match TRBD1. The CDR3 has 15 amino acids. V shed 0 bases and J 6 bases; nucleotides not matched to a gene: 7. From germline, CDR1 is DFQATT and CDR2 SNEGSKA (reference sequence). For the CDR3, the DNA is TGCAGTGCTAGAGATATCCCGACAGGGGGGGATACGCAGTATTTT. This sequence encodes CSARDIPTGGDTQYF.

The chain combines TRBV20-1 with TRBJ1-1; tentative D call: TRBD1 (6 bases). Trimming stripped 0 bases from V and 1 base from J, with 15 bases between. Germline-derived CDR1 and CDR2 are DFQATT and SNEGSKA (reference sequence). The CDR3 has 16 amino acids. The CDR3 DNA sequence: TGCAGTGCTAGAGATTGGGGGGGGCAGACGAACACTGAAGCTTTCTTT. Its protein product is CSARDWGGQTNTEAFF.

As DNA, the CDR3 is TGCAGTGCTAGAGCCGCGTCGATACAGGGCCCCCACACCGGGGAGCTGTTTTTT. Protein product: CSARAASIQGPHTGELFF. The chain links TRBV20-1 to TRBJ2-2; a weak D match, TRBD1 (6 bases). Trimming took 1 base from V and 3 from J, leaving 21 bases between them. There are 18 residues in the CDR3. Germline CDR1 DFQATT, CDR2 SNEGSKA (reference sequence).

CDR3 sequence: CAWRAVYNEQFF. The CDR3 DNA reads as TGTGCCTGGAGGGCAGTCTACAATGAGCAGTTCTTC. The chain has TRBV30 and TRBJ2-1, with D hard to call. Deletions cut 3 bases from V and 3 bases from J, with 6 bases between. Germline CDR1 reads GTSNPN; CDR2 reads SVGIG (reference sequence). This CDR3 is built from 12 residues.

The CDR3 sequence is CAWSPGTGGYNEQFF. The CDR3 coding sequence is TGTGCCTGGAGCCCCGGGACAGGGGGATACAATGAGCAGTTCTTC. The chain combines TRBV30 with TRBJ2-1; the match to TRBD1 covers 11 bases. There are 15 residues in the CDR3. V was pared by 3 bases and J by 4 bases, with 5 bases of the junction left unmatched. Looked up from germline, CDR1 is GTSNPN and CDR2 is SVGIG (reference sequence).

The chain combines TRBV7-8 with TRBJ2-1; either TRBD1 or TRBD2 may supply D (5 bases each). Germline V gene lookup returns CDR1 SGHVS and CDR2 FQNEAQ. V was trimmed by 5 bases and J by 2 bases, leaving 13 bases between them. CDR3 length: 15 residues. Here the CDR3 reads CASSSPRGAYNEQFF. As DNA, the CDR3 is TGTGCCAGCAGCAGCCCGCGAGGGGCCTACAATGAGCAGTTCTTC.

The gene calls are TRBV19 and TRBJ1-1; 7 bases match TRBD1. The germline V gene has CDR1 LNHDA and CDR2 SQIVND (reference sequence). The CDR3 sequence is 17 residues long. V trimming: 0 bases; J trimming: 0 bases; junction bases outside the gene matches: 7. The DNA for the CDR3 is TGTGCCAGTAGTATAGACCCTCGACAGGGAATGAACACTGAAGCTTTCTTT. It specifies CASSIDPRQGMNTEAFF.

The chain combines TRBV20-1 with TRBJ2-7; D gene unclear. Germline V CDR1 and CDR2: DFQATT, SNEGSKA (reference sequence). The CDR3 loop spans 11 amino acids. V was pared by 2 bases and J by 4 bases, with 6 bases between. The CDR3: CSARRVYEQYV. CDR3 nucleotide sequence: TGCAGTGCTAGACGAGTATACGAGCAGTACGTC.

The rearrangement links TRBV5-1 to TRBJ2-3; 9 positions match TRBD1. Per germline, CDR1 SGHRS and CDR2 YFSETQ. CDR3 size: 15 residues. Trimming cost V 4 bases and J 4 bases; bases outside gene matches: 7. The CDR3 DNA follows: TGCGCCAGCAGCGATGGGACAGGGAGTGCAGATACGCAGTATTTT. This gives the protein CASSDGTGSADTQYF.

This clonotype was seen once. The CDR3 is CASSQGDHYEDNEQFF. CDR3 DNA: TGCGCCAGCAGCCAGGGAGACCACTACGAAGACAATGAGCAGTTCTTC. The V and J genes are TRBV4-1 and TRBJ2-1; D is possibly TRBD2 (5 bases). V lost 3 bases and J 5 bases, leaving 17 bases between the germline ends. The germline CDR1 and CDR2 sequences are MGHRA and YSYEKL. The CDR3 covers 16 residues.

Only a few counts were recorded for this clonotype. The rearrangement uses TRBV6-1 and TRBJ1-5; no definite D call. The CDR3 is 13 amino acids. The germline V gene has CDR1 MNHNS and CDR2 SASEGT. V lost 0 bases to trimming and J lost 6 bases, with 6 bases between them. The CDR3 DNA reads TGTGCCAGCAGTGAAGCGCTGATTCAGCCCCAGCATTTT. It is translated as CASSEALIQPQHF.

The V call is TRBV30, the J call TRBJ1-1; weak D call: TRBD1 (5 bases). The CDR3 extends over 16 amino acids. CDR1 is GTSNPN, CDR2 SVGIG, per germline (reference sequence). V lost 3 bases, J lost 1 base, and 18 bases lay in between. CDR3 sequence: CAWRPRGPGRNTEAFF. Here the CDR3 DNA reads TGTGCCTGGAGGCCTAGGGGCCCGGGTCGGAACACTGAAGCTTTCTTT.

The V and J genes are TRBV24-1 and TRBJ2-1, with D tentatively TRBD2 (6 bases). V lost 6 bases to trimming and J lost 9 bases, with 14 bases between them. The germline V gene encodes CDR1 KGHDR and CDR2 SFDVKD. The CDR3 spans 13 residues. The CDR3 DNA is TGTGCCACCAGTTCGCGGGGAGCTGGTGAGCAGTTCTTC. It yields the protein CATSSRGAGEQFF.

The chain is built from TRBV27 and TRBJ1-2; unclear D gene. The ends were cut back, 5 bases at V and 5 bases at J, with 15 bases in the middle. This CDR3 spans 14 amino acids. Germline CDR1 MNHEY, CDR2 SMNVEV (reference sequence). The CDR3 coding sequence is TGTGCCAGCAGTGATACCCGGGGTTTATATGGCTACACCTTC. Its protein product is CASSDTRGLYGYTF.

The V and J genes are TRBV4-1 and TRBJ2-7; D is undetermined. Looked up from germline, CDR1 is MGHRA and CDR2 is YSYEKL. V dropped 0 bases and J dropped 4 bases, with 13 bases sitting between them. The CDR3 consists of 15 residues. For the CDR3, the DNA is TGCGCCAGCAGCCAAGACAGAACGTCCGGATACGAGCAGTACTTC. The encoded protein is CASSQDRTSGYEQYF.

V usage is TRBV13 and J usage is TRBJ1-2; D may be TRBD1 (6 bases). The CDR3 sequence is 16 residues long. Trimming stripped 0 bases from V and 6 bases from J, with 17 bases between. Germline CDR1 is PRHDT and CDR2 is FYEKMQ (reference sequence). The CDR3 DNA sequence: TGTGCCAGCAGCTTAGGGAAAATAGGGGGAATCGATGGCTACACCTTC. Translating it yields CASSLGKIGGIDGYTF. Based on the CDR3 plus reference TRBV13 and TRBJ1-2, the full variable domain is AAGVIQSPRHLIKEKRETATLKCYPIPRHDTVYWYQQGPGQDPQFLISFYEKMQSDKGSIPDRFSAQQFSDYHSELNMSSLELGDSALYFCASSLGKIGGIDGYTFGSGTRLTVV.

CDR3 amino acids: CASSASGLYYQPQHF. CDR3 nucleotides: TGTGCCAGCAGCGCTAGTGGACTATATTATCAGCCCCAGCATTTT. This chain joins TRBV9 and TRBJ1-5; unclear D gene. From germline, CDR1 is SGDLS and CDR2 YYNGEE. This CDR3 region has 15 residues. Trimming took 3 bases from V and 5 from J, leaving 15 bases between them.

The chain uses TRBV2 and TRBJ1-5; the D is unclear. V lost 8 bases and J lost 6, with 17 bases in between. Germline values: CDR1 SNHLY, CDR2 FYNNEI. CDR3 length: 14 amino acids. The CDR3 DNA reads TGTGCCAGCGAGGACGCGTTCACGGGTCAGCCCCAGCATTTT. Translating gives CASEDAFTGQPQHF.

The gene calls are TRBV6-2 or TRBV6-3 and TRBJ1-5; no clear D gene. V shed 2 bases and J shed 3 bases, with 8 bases lying between them. Germline V gene lookup returns CDR1 MNHEY and CDR2 SVGEGT. This CDR3 region has 14 residues. The chain's CDR3 is CASSYLRDNQPQHF. In nucleotides, the CDR3 is TGTGCCAGCAGTTACCTAAGGGACAATCAGCCCCAGCATTTT.

V is TRBV20-1 and J is TRBJ2-5; 11 bases are shared with TRBD2. Germline assignment: CDR1 DFQATT and CDR2 SNEGSKA (reference sequence). With 4 bases clipped from V and 3 bases from J, the junction kept 7 bases outside the gene matches. The CDR3 sequence is 15 residues long. CDR3 coding DNA: TGCAGTGCTAAATTTAGCGGGGGGGCCAAAGAGACCCAGTACTTC. As protein: CSAKFSGGAKETQYF.

This chain links TRBV14 with TRBJ2-7; 10 nucleotides line up with TRBD2. Germline CDR1 reads SGHDN; CDR2 reads FVKESK. The CDR3 length is 15 residues. V lost 4 bases, J lost 3 bases, and 6 bases stayed unmatched. CDR3 sequence reads: CASSPGAGGVYEQYF. DNA of the CDR3: TGTGCCAGCAGCCCAGGAGCGGGGGGGGTCTACGAGCAGTACTTC.

The chain's CDR3 is CATSGGLDEQFF. CDR3 bases: TGTGCCACCAGTGGGGGTTTGGATGAGCAGTTCTTC. The genes are TRBV24-1 and TRBJ2-1; D uncertain. Germline lookup yields CDR1 KGHDR and CDR2 SFDVKD. The germline V and J ends were trimmed by 5 bases and 8 bases, with 9 bases remaining between them. The CDR3 contains 12 residues.

V usage is TRBV7-8 and J usage is TRBJ2-5; 11 positions agree with TRBD2. The CDR3 covers 16 residues. Germline V gives CDR1 SGHVS, CDR2 FQNEAQ. The junction had 5 bases not matched to a gene; V was cut back by 2 bases and J by 3 bases. CDR3 in amino acids: CASSLISGGAEETQYF. DNA of the CDR3: TGTGCCAGCAGCTTAATTAGCGGGGGGGCCGAAGAGACCCAGTACTTC.

The chain combines TRBV19 with TRBJ1-5; D not resolved. V was cut by 9 bases and J by 7 bases, with 22 bases left in between. CDR1 is LNHDA and CDR2 is SQIVND in the germline V gene (reference sequence). The length of the CDR3 is 15 residues. DNA of the CDR3: TGTGCCAGGACCCCAAGGCAGTTTTACTGCCAGCCCCAGCATTTT. Protein product: CARTPRQFYCQPQHF.

This sequence joins TRBV5-1 and TRBJ2-5; TRBD1 or TRBD2 may be the D gene (5 bases each). From germline, CDR1 is SGHRS and CDR2 YFSETQ. CDR3 length: 14 residues. V dropped 0 bases and J dropped 5 bases, with 11 bases sitting between them. CDR3: CASSLDGAEETQYF. The CDR3 bases are TGCGCCAGCAGCTTGGACGGGGCCGAGGAGACCCAGTACTTC.

This chain joins TRBV30 and TRBJ1-5; D remains ambiguous. The CDR3 has 13 residues. CDR1 and CDR2 (germline): GTSNPN, SVGIG (reference sequence). V lost 1 base and J 2 bases, leaving 6 bases between the germline ends. CDR3 amino acids: CAWSAGGNQPQHF. Here the CDR3 DNA reads TGTGCCTGGAGTGCCGGAGGCAATCAGCCCCAGCATTTT.

The chain couples TRBV11-2 to TRBJ2-1; possible D gene TRBD2, 5 bases. V was shortened by 5 bases and J by 4 bases, with 15 bases between the two germline ends. Germline V gene lookup returns CDR1 SGHAT and CDR2 FQNNGV. The CDR3 extends over 15 amino acids. CDR3 region: CASSPEASLYNEQFF. For the CDR3, the DNA is TGTGCCAGCAGCCCGGAGGCCAGCCTATACAATGAGCAGTTCTTC.

In nucleotides, the CDR3 is TGTGCCACCAGCAGAGATGCGGCCAGGGCCAACACCGGGGAGCTGTTTTTT. Translation gives CATSRDAARANTGELFF. The J gene is TRBJ2-2, the V gene TRBV15; D possibly corresponds to TRBD1 (5 bases). Per germline, CDR1 LNHNV and CDR2 YYDKDF (reference sequence). Trimming stripped 0 bases from V and 2 bases from J, with 13 bases between. The CDR3 contains 17 residues. The whole variable domain, remainder taken from reference TRBV15 and TRBJ2-2, is DAMVIQNPRYQVTQFGKPVTLSCSQTLNHNVMYWYQQKSSQAPKLLFHYYDKDFNNEADTPDNFQSRRPNTSFCFLDIRSPGLGDTAMYLCATSRDAARANTGELFFGEGSRLTVL.

V is TRBV12-5 and J is TRBJ2-1, with TRBD2 identical over 10 bases. V gave up 5 bases and J gave up 3 bases; unmatched junction bases: 19. The CDR3 loop spans 20 amino acids. Germline CDR1 reads LGHNT; CDR2 reads FRNRAP. CDR3 amino acids: CASGLPSWENLAGDYNEQFF. As DNA, the CDR3 is TGTGCTAGTGGTCTCCCCTCCTGGGAGAATCTAGCGGGGGACTACAATGAGCAGTTCTTC.

The chain has TRBV25-1 and TRBJ1-6; D perhaps matches TRBD1 (6 bases). V lost 1 base to trimming and J lost 7 bases, with 11 bases between them. Germline CDR1 and CDR2: MGHDK and SYGVNS. There are 15 residues in the CDR3. CDR3 in DNA: TGTGCCAGCAGTGAATTCGGGCAGGGGAATTCACCCCTCCACTTT. It encodes CASSEFGQGNSPLHF.

The V and J genes are TRBV7-9 and TRBJ1-5; 7 bases are shared with TRBD1. The CDR3 has 15 amino acids. V gave up 5 bases and J gave up 4 bases; unmatched junction bases: 8. Germline V CDR1 and CDR2: SEHNR, FQNEAQ (reference sequence). The CDR3 nucleotides are TGTGCCAGCAGCCTAGATGACAGGGCAAATCAGCCCCAGCATTTT. Amino acid sequence: CASSLDDRANQPQHF.